The 29 T cell receptor beta chains listed next were all sequenced from one sample in a study of neurological immune-mediated disorders. TCRdb re-called the 5' RACE reads through MiXCR, storing one row per CDR3 protein. Among around 29,000 distinct CDR3 sequences listed, approximately 5.2% were seen once. The source material was CD4+ T cells from blood. All receptors come from a woman aged 45-59 years in good health.

Many counts were recorded for this clonotype. The chain combines TRBV14 with TRBJ2-5; D unresolved. Trimming took off 1 base at V and 5 bases at J, with 5 bases between the two ends. Per germline, CDR1 SGHDN and CDR2 FVKESK. The CDR3 length is 12 residues. The CDR3: CASSQAWETQYF. CDR3 nucleotides: TGTGCCAGCAGCCAAGCGTGGGAGACCCAGTACTTC.

In this sample, this clonotype turned up many times. The chain recombines TRBV20-1 with TRBJ1-6; D perhaps matches TRBD1 (5 bases). V was trimmed by 3 bases and J by 0 bases, leaving 12 bases between them. This CDR3 is 16 amino acids long. The V gene's germline CDR1 is DFQATT and CDR2 SNEGSKA (reference sequence). CDR3 bases: TGCAGTGCTAGGATGGGGGGGGTCTCCTATAATTCACCCCTCCACTTT. This gives the protein CSARMGGVSYNSPLHF.

There are many counts of this clonotype. This chain connects TRBV4-3 to TRBJ1-2; 8 bases align to TRBD1. The ends lost 1 base at V and 7 bases at J; junction bases unmatched: 14. The CDR3 consists of 17 residues. Germline V lookup: CDR1 LGHNA, CDR2 YSLEER. The CDR3 here is CASSQVGRKATGGGYTF. CDR3 bases: TGCGCCAGCAGCCAAGTCGGCCGAAAAGCTACAGGGGGTGGCTACACCTTC.

This clonotype was seen repeatedly, ten times or more. The rearrangement uses TRBV28 and TRBJ1-5; 7 bases agree with TRBD1. Germline trimming cut 3 bases from V and 3 bases from J; bases unmatched to any gene: 8. Germline CDR1 is MDHEN and CDR2 is SYDVKM. The CDR3 has 16 amino acids. The CDR3 is CASSFAAGGINQPQHF. In DNA form, the CDR3 reads TGTGCCAGCAGTTTCGCGGCAGGGGGAATCAATCAGCCCCAGCATTTT.

This clonotype was seen repeatedly, ten times or more. The rearrangement joins TRBV4-1 to TRBJ1-1, with D possibly matching TRBD1 (6 bases). V was pared by 0 bases and J by 7 bases, with 21 bases between. CDR1 and CDR2 (germline): MGHRA, YSYEKL. The CDR3 has 17 residues. CDR3: CASSQDLRGHSSSEAFF. CDR3 bases: TGCGCCAGCAGCCAAGACCTACGGGGGCATTCGAGCAGTGAAGCTTTCTTT.

This clonotype was recorded many times. This sequence joins TRBV20-1 and TRBJ2-5; 9 nucleotides match TRBD1. V trimming: 3 bases; J trimming: 2 bases; junction bases outside the gene matches: 1. The germline V gene encodes CDR1 DFQATT and CDR2 SNEGSKA (reference sequence). CDR3 length equals 13 residues. The CDR3 coding sequence is TGCAGTGCTAGGGACAGGGGACAAGAGACCCAGTACTTC. It is translated as CSARDRGQETQYF.

This clonotype was seen ten or more times. The gene calls are TRBV7-9 and TRBJ1-1, with TRBD1 as a possible D gene (5 bases). CDR1 SEHNR and CDR2 FQNEAQ come from the germline V gene (reference sequence). The CDR3 totals 13 residues. Trimming pared 6 bases from V and 2 bases from J, leaving 10 bases between. The chain's CDR3 is CASRGGTNTEAFF. The CDR3, as DNA: TGTGCCAGCAGGGGGGGGACCAACACTGAAGCTTTCTTT.

The table lists this clonotype with many counts. The chain has TRBV19 and TRBJ2-1, with a weak D call TRBD2 (5 bases). V was clipped by 2 bases and J by 6 bases, with 11 bases between them. This CDR3 contains 14 residues. Germline V gene lookup returns CDR1 LNHDA and CDR2 SQIVND (reference sequence). The CDR3 spells CASSISRLSNEQFF. The CDR3 DNA reads as TGTGCCAGTAGTATATCAAGACTATCCAATGAGCAGTTCTTC.

This clonotype showed up many times. V usage is TRBV29-1 and J usage is TRBJ1-1; D is ambiguous. Germline values: CDR1 SQVTM, CDR2 ANQGSEA. The CDR3 totals 11 residues. Between the trimmed V and J ends, which lost 0 bases and 9 bases, there was a span of 8 bases. This CDR3 is CSVEDPGQAFF. The CDR3 coding sequence is TGCAGCGTTGAAGATCCGGGTCAAGCTTTCTTT.

This clonotype was recorded at least ten times. The rearrangement joins TRBV25-1 to TRBJ2-1; no reliable D call. The CDR3 covers 21 residues. Deletions cut 2 bases from V and 2 bases from J, with 28 bases between. Germline CDR1 reads MGHDK; CDR2 reads SYGVNS. The DNA for the CDR3 is TGTGCCAGCAGTGAAACCCCCAACCGGGTTTCAAGACTTGTTACCTACAATGAGCAGTTCTTC. Encoded protein: CASSETPNRVSRLVTYNEQFF.

In this sample, this clonotype turned up many times. V gene TRBV18 combines with J gene TRBJ1-2; D remains unclear. V lost 0 bases to trimming and J lost 1 base, with 3 bases between them. CDR3 length equals 13 residues. The germline V gene has CDR1 KGHSH and CDR2 LQKENI. The CDR3 DNA is TGTGCCAGCTCACCACCATATAACTATGGCTACACCTTC. The encoded protein is CASSPPYNYGYTF.

In this sample, this clonotype turned up many times. This rearrangement joins TRBV11-2 to TRBJ2-3; D uncertain. Germline CDR1 reads SGHAT; CDR2 reads FQNNGV. Trimming cost V 0 bases and J 8 bases, with 12 bases left between them. The CDR3 has 14 amino acids. The CDR3 DNA reads TGTGCCAGCAGCTTAGAGATCCGAGGTGGTACGCAGTATTTT. It yields the protein CASSLEIRGGTQYF. Using reference TRBV11-2 and TRBJ2-3 for the parts outside the CDR3, the full variable domain is EAGVAQSPRYKIIEKRQSVAFWCNPISGHATLYWYQQILGQGPKLLIQFQNNGVVDDSQLPKDRFSAERLKGVDSTLKIQPAKLEDSAVYLCASSLEIRGGTQYFGPGTRLTVL.

This clonotype was observed a few times. The chain recombines TRBV12-5 with TRBJ1-1; unclear D gene. This CDR3 is 13 amino acids long. CDR1 and CDR2 from the germline V gene are LGHNT and FRNRAP. V gave up 2 bases and J gave up 0 bases, with 4 bases separating them. In nucleotides, the CDR3 is TGTGCTAGTGGTTTGTCGATGAACACTGAAGCTTTCTTT. Protein: CASGLSMNTEAFF.

This clonotype was found many times. This chain uses TRBV6-5 with TRBJ2-5; D may be TRBD1 (6 bases). This CDR3 has 14 amino acids. Trimming took off 5 bases at V and 5 bases at J, with 15 bases between the two ends. Germline V CDR1 and CDR2: MNHEY, SVGAGI. The CDR3 region has the DNA TGTGCCAGCAGTGTTCCGGGACAAAGGGAGACCCAGTACTTC. This encodes CASSVPGQRETQYF.

In this sample, this clonotype turned up many times. The chain employs TRBV20-1 and TRBJ2-3, with D perhaps TRBD2 (6 bases). Germline-derived CDR1 and CDR2 are DFQATT and SNEGSKA (reference sequence). V was clipped by 6 bases and J by 1 base, with 14 bases between them. This CDR3 is 14 amino acids long. The CDR3 loop reads CSAPGTPGTDTQYF. Here the CDR3 DNA reads TGCAGTGCACCTGGGACTCCAGGCACAGATACGCAGTATTTT.

This clonotype showed up many times. The rearrangement links TRBV5-1 to TRBJ2-1; perhaps TRBD2 as D (6 bases). Germline CDR1 is SGHRS and CDR2 is YFSETQ. The CDR3 extends over 12 amino acids. Between the trimmed V and J ends, which lost 7 bases and 8 bases, there was a span of 13 bases. CDR3 in amino acids: CASRPWGDEQFF. The CDR3 region has the DNA TGCGCCAGCCGTCCATGGGGGGATGAGCAGTTCTTC.

This clonotype has at least ten counts. This rearrangement joins TRBV5-1 to TRBJ1-1; D might be TRBD1 (6 bases). The germline CDR1 and CDR2 sequences are SGHRS and YFSETQ. V was cut by 5 bases and J by 4 bases, with 12 bases left in between. The CDR3 extends over 13 amino acids. This chain's CDR3 is CASSQDRFTEAFF. CDR3 nucleotides: TGCGCCAGCAGTCAAGACAGGTTCACTGAAGCTTTCTTT.

This clonotype was observed many times. CDR3 in DNA: TGTGCCAGCAGCTTACAGGGGAGACAGCCCCAGCATTTT. Translating gives CASSLQGRQPQHF. The chain employs TRBV7-2 and TRBJ1-5, with a possible D match to TRBD1 (6 bases). CDR1 and CDR2 (germline): SGHTA, FQGNSA. V was pared by 2 bases and J by 7 bases, with 9 bases between. The CDR3 spans 13 residues.

V gene TRBV20-1 combines with J gene TRBJ2-1; 8 nucleotides line up with TRBD2. The CDR3 spans 14 residues. The ends lost 3 bases at V and 5 bases at J; junction bases unmatched: 6. Germline assignment: CDR1 DFQATT and CDR2 SNEGSKA (reference sequence). The CDR3: CSASGSGNHNEQFF. The CDR3 DNA reads as TGCAGTGCTAGTGGTAGCGGGAACCACAATGAGCAGTTCTTC.

This clonotype was counted at least ten times. This chain uses TRBV6-5 with TRBJ2-6; 10 bases agree with TRBD1. CDR1 is MNHEY and CDR2 is SVGAGI in the germline V gene. The CDR3 covers 19 residues. After removal of 7 bases from V and 3 bases from J, the junction contained 15 bases not matched to a gene. Here the CDR3 reads CASTKLGTGDRYGANVLTF. The CDR3 DNA follows: TGTGCCAGCACTAAACTGGGGACAGGGGATAGGTATGGGGCCAACGTCCTGACTTTC.

This clonotype was recorded at least ten times. The V gene is TRBV20-1, the J gene TRBJ1-1; 7 bases fit TRBD1. The V and J ends lost 2 bases and 13 bases, in that order; junction bases with no gene match: 7. Germline CDR1 reads DFQATT; CDR2 reads SNEGSKA (reference sequence). The CDR3 is 11 residues long. The CDR3 coding sequence is TGCAGTGCTAGACGGGGTCAGGGGGTTTTCTTT. Protein sequence: CSARRGQGVFF.

This clonotype was counted ten times or more. The gene calls are TRBV14 and TRBJ2-3, with 14 nucleotides matching TRBD2. The CDR3 runs 19 residues. The V gene's germline CDR1 is SGHDN and CDR2 FVKESK. V was pared by 3 bases and J by 2 bases, with 10 bases of the junction left unmatched. CDR3 sequence (DNA): TGTGCCAGCAGCCACCGGACTAGCGGGGGGACCATATTCACAGATACGCAGTATTTT. Amino acid sequence: CASSHRTSGGTIFTDTQYF.

The table lists this clonotype with many counts. The V call is TRBV7-9, the J call TRBJ2-4, with a possible D match to TRBD1 (6 bases). V was trimmed by 6 bases and J by 6 bases, leaving 18 bases between them. There are 15 residues in the CDR3. The germline gives CDR1 SEHNR, CDR2 FQNEAQ (reference sequence). In DNA form, the CDR3 reads TGTGCCAGCAGTAACCCCCGGGACACACTAAACATTCAGTACTTC. It codes for CASSNPRDTLNIQYF.

This clonotype is termed medium-sized. The rearrangement links TRBV29-1 to TRBJ2-5; D is tentatively TRBD1 or TRBD2 (5 bases each). V was clipped by 5 bases and J by 5 bases, with 15 bases between them. This CDR3 is 13 amino acids long. In germline, CDR1 is SQVTM, CDR2 ANQGSEA. CDR3 residues: CSVSRGWGETQYF. For the CDR3, the DNA is TGCAGCGTTTCCCGGGGCTGGGGGGAGACCCAGTACTTC.

Many counts were recorded for this clonotype. The chain is built from TRBV7-6 and TRBJ2-7; 9 bases are a match to TRBD1. The V and J ends lost 3 bases and 6 bases, in that order; junction bases with no gene match: 3. This CDR3 has 13 amino acids. Germline V gene data show CDR1 as SGHVS and CDR2 as FNYEAQ. In DNA form, the CDR3 reads TGTGCCAGCAGCTTGGCGGACAGGGGCGAGCAGTACTTC. This encodes CASSLADRGEQYF.

This clonotype was observed many times. V is TRBV5-6 and J is TRBJ1-6, with D possibly matching TRBD1 (5 bases). The V and J ends lost 4 bases and 10 bases respectively, with 12 bases between them. The CDR3 extends over 13 amino acids. The germline CDR1 and CDR2 sequences are SGHDT and YYEEEE. CDR3 bases: TGTGCCAGCAGCAAGCAGGGATACTCACCCCTCCACTTT. Encoded protein: CASSKQGYSPLHF.

V gene TRBV4-1 combines with J gene TRBJ2-3, with 11 bases identical to TRBD2. The V and J ends lost 4 bases and 4 bases, in that order; junction bases with no gene match: 4. The length of the CDR3 is 15 residues. Germline V CDR1 and CDR2: MGHRA, YSYEKL. This CDR3 reads CASSLGTSGPDTQYF. In DNA, the CDR3 is TGCGCCAGCAGCCTGGGGACTAGCGGCCCAGATACGCAGTATTTT.

This clonotype came up many times. The V call is TRBV5-1, the J call TRBJ2-3, with a weak D call TRBD2 (5 bases). The CDR3 runs 12 residues. With 2 bases removed from V and 5 bases from J, the gap between germline ends came to 6 bases. CDR1 is SGHRS, CDR2 YFSETQ, per germline. The CDR3 loop is CASSFGRDTQYF. DNA for the CDR3: TGCGCCAGCAGCTTTGGGAGAGATACGCAGTATTTT. Full variable domain (outside the CDR3, taken from reference TRBV5-1 and TRBJ2-3): KAGVTQTPRYLIKTRGQQVTLSCSPISGHRSVSWYQQTPGQGLQFLFEYFSETQRNKGNFPGRFSGRQFSNSRSEMNVSTLELGDSALYLCASSFGRDTQYFGPGTRLTVL.

This clonotype was counted ten times or more. The chain carries TRBV12-5 and TRBJ1-6, with 8 bases fitting TRBD1. J lost 7 bases, V lost 2 bases, and 4 bases had no gene match. The CDR3 loop spans 15 amino acids. Germline CDR1 LGHNT, CDR2 FRNRAP. The CDR3 nucleotides are TGTGCTAGTGGTTTGAGAACAGGGGGAAATTCACCCCTCCACTTT. Amino acids: CASGLRTGGNSPLHF.